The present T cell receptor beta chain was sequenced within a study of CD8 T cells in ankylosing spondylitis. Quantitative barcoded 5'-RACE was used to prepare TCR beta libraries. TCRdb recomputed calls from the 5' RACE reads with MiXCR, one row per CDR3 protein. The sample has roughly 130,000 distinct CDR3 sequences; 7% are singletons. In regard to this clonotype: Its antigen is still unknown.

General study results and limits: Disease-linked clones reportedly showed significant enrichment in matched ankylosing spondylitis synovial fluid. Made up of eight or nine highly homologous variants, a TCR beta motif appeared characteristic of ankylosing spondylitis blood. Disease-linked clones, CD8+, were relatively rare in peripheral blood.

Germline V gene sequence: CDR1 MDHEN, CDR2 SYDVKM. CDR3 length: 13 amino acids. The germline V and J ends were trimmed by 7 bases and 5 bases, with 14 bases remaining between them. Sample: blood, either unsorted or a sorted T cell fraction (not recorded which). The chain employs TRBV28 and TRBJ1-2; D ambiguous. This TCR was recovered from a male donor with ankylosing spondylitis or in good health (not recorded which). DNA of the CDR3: TGTGCCAGCACCCTTGAGGGCTGGTATGGCTACACCTTC. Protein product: CASTLEGWYGYTF.